This T cell receptor (beta chain) emerged from a study of shared clonotypes between healthy human individuals (dated by TCRdb to about 2020). Regarding the study in general: The cohort included three men and two women between 18 and 49 years of age. For each donor, CD4 naive and CD4 memory were each given three plates, CD8 naive was given two plates, and CD8 memory was given one plate. The study deeply sequenced blood TCR repertoires of about 5 healthy adults to estimate repertoire size and the extent of clonotype sharing between individuals. To increase sequencing depth and limit assay-specific biases, TCR repertoire library preparation and sequencing were carried out by different laboratories using diverse techniques. Each donor's leukapheresis produced roughly between roughly 0.85 and 10 billion PBMCs. On the study overall, not on this receptor specifically: Incomplete sequencing was indicated by rarefaction of sorted-subset datasets, despite the large sequencing depth. Sampling was restricted to blood, and TCR repertoires in tissues likely differ from the TCR repertoires found in blood. Approximately 4.8% of naive CD4, 3.5% of naive CD8, approximately 2.2% of memory CD4, and 0.4% of memory CD8 clonotypes were shared across several donors. Based on pairwise subsampling, the degree of clonotype sharing among donors was expected to be affected by sequencing depth. Because the study included only a small number of donors, the genetic and exposure-history diversity represented was limited. Naive subsets generally had larger estimated clonotype richness than memory subsets did. Clonotypes shared by all four sorted-subset donors showed higher generation probabilities than non-shared clonotypes.

Concerning this clone: It has no known antigen specificity. Base qualities are not recorded, but no much larger clone differs from it by a single base.

Using the deep immunoSEQ assay, multiplex PCR amplified TCR CDR3 regions from genomic DNA. Extracted genomic DNA from each cell subset was distributed evenly across all wells of several immunoSEQ 96-well plates, and each plate was treated as a replicate. Each replicate PCR for sorted subsets received roughly 0.2 ug genomic DNA, equal to about 30,000 T cell genomes. The purified libraries were quantified using a Qubit 3.0 fluorometer, sized with a Bioanalyzer 2100, and then quantified again using the KAPA Library Quantification kit. Each immunoSEQ 96-well plate was sequenced on its own single-read 150-cycle Illumina NextSeq 550 flow cell. The paper's data handling went like this. Because only junctional sequences without quality scores were contained in the immunoSEQ output, filtering matching that applied to full-length reads could not be performed. To assign V/J genes and CDR3, sequences were annotated using PyIR, a Python wrapper for IgBLAST v1.9, with IMGT germline references. Any read was removed if the V/J assignment was weak (E-value above 1e-6), the CDR3 was missing, or the read contained stop codons, out-of-frame junctions, or ambiguous translated residues. V3J clonotypes were defined as sequences sharing an identical inferred V gene, J gene, and CDR3 amino acid sequence. The percentage overlap between two repertoires was calculated by dividing the number of shared unique clonotypes by the size of the smaller repertoire. Repertoire richness was assessed with RTK rarefaction, the Chao1 estimator, and Recon v2.1 estimates of unobserved clonotypes. Generation probabilities for all TCRbeta clonotypes obtained by the gDNA method from several donors were computed using OLGA. TCRdb carries this immuneACCESS record with in-frame sequences only. Its versions omit some clonotypes, under half of them owing to an unresolved V gene in the studies checked, with the rest unexplained. V, J and clone size are those of that table, while D and trimming were read from the DNA. For this sample there are about 2.1 million clones; around 93% appear just once. 1.5% to 2% of the sample goes to the ten largest clones.

CD8 naive samples were CD45RO-negative cells positively selected for CCR7, giving a CD45RA+CCR7+ population that excluded TemRA cells. Donors were healthy HIV-negative adults with no recently reported acute infections or vaccinations. Every donor was a Caucasian adult residing in Nashville, Tennessee, USA. After blood collection by leukapheresis, PBMCs were isolated using Ficoll-Histopaque density gradient centrifugation and then cryopreserved in the vapor phase of liquid nitrogen. Analytical flow cytometry was used to check the purity and quantity of each magnetically sorted T cell population. Each sorted fraction had its genomic DNA isolated and then quantified by UV absorbance on a Nanodrop 2000c. Trimming costs V 4 bases and J 1 base, and their ends lie 8 bases apart. Per the germline V gene, SGHTA is the CDR1 and FQGTGA is the CDR2. The CDR3 has 13 amino acids, counting the end cysteine and phenylalanine. Left in the record is the CDR3 DNA by itself, 39 bases read in frame from the first base.

The clonotype originates from a young man in good health. Some clones in this sample may be carry-over from other donors' samples. Source material: naive CD8+ T cells from PBMCs. The sample's cell subset or site label, decoded: CD45RA+CCR7+. The chain links TRBV7-3 with TRBJ2-7; tentative D gene TRBD1, with 5 bases matching. The nucleotide sequence is given as TGTGCCAGCAGCTCAAGGGGTTCCTACGAGCAGTACTTC. Its product reads: CASSSRGSYEQYF.